This T cell receptor beta chain was documented in a study of blood T cell repertoires in COVID-19. For the study at large: Sample material is recorded as cDNA or gDNA derived from T cells, B-cell-depleted T cells, or PBMCs.

Participant-given clinical history determined each cohort assignment. The CDR3 is 17 amino acids. V was cut by 5 bases and J by 0 bases, with 20 bases left in between. Germline V gene sequence: CDR1 SEHNR, CDR2 FQNEAQ (reference sequence). Data came from immunoSEQ multiplex PCR; TCRdb stores just in-frame clones and leaves some out. The sample has fewer than 350,000 clones, approximately 90% seen once; the top ten hold 2.3%. The sequence was obtained from a woman between 40 and 50 years old with acute COVID-19. Sequencing was done on a sample of PBMCs or T cells enriched from blood (not recorded which). This chain uses TRBV7-9 with TRBJ2-7; D unclear. This CDR3 is CASSLGGKRLPSYEQYF. CDR3 in DNA: TGTGCCAGCAGCCTAGGCGGCAAACGCCTGCCCTCCTACGAGCAGTACTTC.